This passage covers 24 T cell receptor beta chains from one sample sequenced in a study of blood T cell repertoires in COVID-19. Clones were sequenced by immunoSEQ multiplex PCR, and TCRdb holds only the in-frame ones, with some missing. Altogether 140,000 or so clones are present, around 90% being singletons, with the ten largest covering 1.7%. Sequenced input: peripheral blood. Receptor source: a woman aged 50 to 60 with acute or convalescent COVID-19.

The chain joins TRBV10-3 to TRBJ2-1, with TRBD2 matching over 8 bases. The V gene end was trimmed by 8 bases and the J gene end by 1 base; junction bases not matched to a gene: 19. CDR3 length: 19 residues. Germline CDR1 is ENHRY and CDR2 is SYGVKD. CDR3 amino acids: CAIAKVGGAQRGSYNEQFF. The CDR3 DNA reads TGTGCCATCGCCAAGGTCGGGGGCGCCCAGCGGGGGTCCTACAATGAGCAGTTCTTC.

The J gene is TRBJ2-1, the V gene TRBV4-1; 8 bases match TRBD2. The germline CDR1 and CDR2 sequences are MGHRA and YSYEKL. CDR3 length: 14 residues. V trimming: 7 bases; J trimming: 7 bases; junction bases outside the gene matches: 9. CDR3 nucleotides: TGCGCCAGCACCATTAGCGGGGTAGGGAATGAGCAGTTCTTC. It codes for CASTISGVGNEQFF.

The chain combines TRBV14 with TRBJ1-2, with D unclear. Looked up from germline, CDR1 is SGHDN and CDR2 is FVKESK. V was pared by 1 base and J by 7 bases, with 7 bases between. The CDR3 contains 12 residues. DNA of the CDR3: TGTGCCAGCAGCCAAGCCCCTCTTGGCTACACCTTC. Protein: CASSQAPLGYTF.

The genes are TRBV19 and TRBJ2-1, with 10 bases lining up with TRBD2. CDR3 length: 14 residues. V dropped 9 bases and J dropped 4; count of bases not matched to a gene: 6. The germline V gene encodes CDR1 LNHDA and CDR2 SQIVND (reference sequence). For the CDR3, the DNA is TGTGCCAGCTCCCCGGGACTAGCGTACAATGAGCAGTTCTTC. The encoded protein is CASSPGLAYNEQFF.

This chain connects TRBV7-2 to TRBJ2-3; D gene unclear. Trimming left V 8 bases short and J 7 bases short, with 16 bases between. Germline CDR1 and CDR2: SGHTA and FQGNSA. The CDR3 loop spans 13 amino acids. In DNA form, the CDR3 reads TGTGCCAGCTCCGACATGGTTAGGAATACGCAGTATTTT. It encodes CASSDMVRNTQYF.

The rearrangement uses TRBV18 and TRBJ1-3; D remains unclear. Germline V gene data show CDR1 as KGHSH and CDR2 as LQKENI. Trimming pared 3 bases from V and 3 bases from J, leaving 6 bases between. The length of the CDR3 is 13 residues. The CDR3: CASSPRGGNTIYF. CDR3 DNA sequence: TGTGCCAGCTCACCCCGGGGTGGAAACACCATATATTTT.

This CDR3 reads CASSLQGAREKLFF. The DNA for the CDR3 is TGTGCCAGCAGCTTACAGGGGGCGCGTGAAAAACTGTTTTTT. V is TRBV5-4 and J is TRBJ1-4; 9 nucleotides match TRBD1. Germline V CDR1 and CDR2: SGHNT, YYREEE (reference sequence). The J segment lost 7 bases and the V segment lost 2 bases, leaving 3 bases of the junction unmatched. The CDR3 is 14 amino acids.

The rearrangement joins TRBV12-3 or TRBV12-4 to TRBJ1-2; 8 bases align to TRBD1. The CDR3 runs to 13 residues. V lost 6 bases and J lost 5; bases outside the gene matches: 5. CDR3 sequence (DNA): TGTGCCAGCAGCCTGGACAGGGTGTATGGCTACACCTTC. Translation: CASSLDRVYGYTF.

The table lists this clone with a count of one. This sequence joins TRBV19 and TRBJ1-5, with D hard to call. V was cut by 5 bases and J by 3 bases, with 14 bases left in between. In germline, CDR1 is LNHDA, CDR2 SQIVND (reference sequence). The CDR3 length is 15 residues. The CDR3 nucleotides are TGTGCCAGTAGTGTTCCGACGGGAATCAATCAGCCCCAGCATTTT. As protein: CASSVPTGINQPQHF.

DNA of the CDR3: TGTGCCAGCAGTTGGACTAGTGGAGAAACCTACGAGCAGTACTTC. Translated: CASSWTSGETYEQYF. This chain uses TRBV27 with TRBJ2-7; TRBD2 aligns across 7 bases. CDR1 MNHEY and CDR2 SMNVEV come from the germline V gene (reference sequence). The CDR3 covers 15 residues. V shed 4 bases and J 2 bases; nucleotides not matched to a gene: 8.

The CDR3 coding sequence is TGTGCCGGACTTGGACAGGGGGACCTTACTAATGAAAAACTGTTTTTT. Its translation is CAGLGQGDLTNEKLFF. This chain joins TRBV2 and TRBJ1-4; 10 nucleotides line up with TRBD1. The CDR3 is made up of 16 amino acids. After removal of 11 bases from V and 2 bases from J, the junction contained 11 bases not matched to a gene. Germline V gene sequence: CDR1 SNHLY, CDR2 FYNNEI.

This clone has a handful of counts. This chain uses TRBV11-2 with TRBJ2-7; D is ambiguous. This CDR3 spans 11 amino acids. Germline values: CDR1 SGHAT, CDR2 FQNNGV. V shed 7 bases and J shed 2 bases, with 6 bases lying between them. DNA of the CDR3: TGTGCCAGCACCGGTACCTACGAGCAGTACTTC. Translated, it gives CASTGTYEQYF.

The CDR3 nucleotides read TGCGCCAGCAGCTTGGGGGTACAGGTGGTGAACACTGAAGCTTTCTTT. It yields the protein CASSLGVQVVNTEAFF. The chain combines TRBV5-1 with TRBJ1-1; tentative D call: TRBD1 (5 bases). The CDR3 is 16 residues long. V lost 0 bases and J 0 bases, leaving 12 bases between the germline ends. Germline V gene sequence: CDR1 SGHRS, CDR2 YFSETQ.

The chain is built from TRBV5-6 and TRBJ1-6; D gene uncertain. Germline-derived CDR1 and CDR2 are SGHDT and YYEEEE. This CDR3 has 16 residues. V was pared by 3 bases and J by 7 bases, with 17 bases between. The CDR3 nucleotides read TGTGCCAGCAGCTATGGAAGCGGGAGTCGGAATTCACCCCTCCACTTT. Its translation: CASSYGSGSRNSPLHF.

V and J are TRBV9 and TRBJ1-5; 7 positions match TRBD1. This CDR3 has 15 residues. V lost 0 bases and J lost 3; bases outside the gene matches: 3. The V gene's germline CDR1 is SGDLS and CDR2 YYNGEE. The CDR3 region is CASSVAGTVNQPQHF. In nucleotides, the CDR3 is TGTGCCAGCAGCGTAGCCGGGACAGTCAATCAGCCCCAGCATTTT.

V gene TRBV6-5 combines with J gene TRBJ1-2, with a tentative D call TRBD1 (6 bases). The CDR3 runs to 14 residues. Germline-derived CDR1 and CDR2 are MNHEY and SVGAGI. The V and J ends lost 5 bases and 4 bases respectively, with 14 bases between them. This CDR3 is CASSPRGRVYGYTF. The CDR3 coding sequence is TGTGCCAGCAGTCCCAGGGGTAGGGTCTATGGCTACACCTTC.

This chain links TRBV7-3 with TRBJ2-3; 11 bases map to TRBD2. The CDR3 spans 18 residues. V was pared by 4 bases and J by 0 bases, with 9 bases of the junction left unmatched. Germline CDR1 and CDR2: SGHTA and FQGTGA. DNA of the CDR3: TGTGCCAGCAGCTCTCCCGGGACTAGCGGCACCAGCACAGATACGCAGTATTTT. It codes for CASSSPGTSGTSTDTQYF.

The chain combines TRBV5-1 with TRBJ1-1; no clear D. Germline CDR1 reads SGHRS; CDR2 reads YFSETQ. The CDR3 sequence is 16 residues long. V lost 4 bases and J lost 2, with 18 bases in between. The CDR3: CASSPGPMGANTEAFF. The CDR3 coding sequence is TGCGCCAGCAGCCCCGGACCCATGGGAGCAAACACTGAAGCTTTCTTT.

This sequence joins TRBV2 and TRBJ2-5; D might be TRBD1 (5 bases). This CDR3 has 13 residues. With 6 bases removed from V and 4 bases from J, the gap between germline ends came to 12 bases. CDR1 is SNHLY, CDR2 FYNNEI, per germline. In nucleotides, the CDR3 is TGTGCCAGCAGATATCAAGGGGCAGAGACCCAGTACTTC. Protein: CASRYQGAETQYF.

V and J are TRBV7-8 and TRBJ2-7, with 10 positions matching TRBD1. J was trimmed by 4 bases and V by 0 bases; bases with no gene match: 6. The CDR3 has 16 amino acids. The germline V gene has CDR1 SGHVS and CDR2 FQNEAQ. The CDR3 loop reads CASSLATGTGDYEQYF. The CDR3 DNA follows: TGTGCCAGCAGCTTAGCGACTGGGACAGGGGATTACGAGCAGTACTTC. Looking up the rest from reference TRBV7-8 and TRBJ2-7 gives the full variable domain: GAGVSQSPRYKVAKRGQDVALRCDPISGHVSLFWYQQALGQGPEFLTYFQNEAQLDKSGLPSDRFFAERPEGSVSTLKIQRTQQEDSAVYLCASSLATGTGDYEQYFGPGTRLTVT.

The rearrangement links TRBV11-2 to TRBJ2-7; TRBD2 matches at 10 bases. The CDR3 runs 14 residues. Germline values: CDR1 SGHAT, CDR2 FQNNGV. After removal of 5 bases from V and 2 bases from J, the junction contained 3 bases not matched to a gene. This CDR3 is CASSPSGGAYEQYF. CDR3 nucleotides: TGTGCCAGCAGCCCCAGCGGGGGGGCCTACGAGCAGTACTTC. The entire variable domain, with the rest obtained from reference TRBV11-2 and TRBJ2-7, is as follows: EAGVAQSPRYKIIEKRQSVAFWCNPISGHATLYWYQQILGQGPKLLIQFQNNGVVDDSQLPKDRFSAERLKGVDSTLKIQPAKLEDSAVYLCASSPSGGAYEQYFGPGTRLTVT.

The chain is built from TRBV4-1 and TRBJ2-1; a possible D gene is TRBD1 (5 bases). Trimming took off 0 bases at V and 6 bases at J, with 18 bases between the two ends. This CDR3 is 17 amino acids long. Germline values: CDR1 MGHRA, CDR2 YSYEKL. CDR3 DNA sequence: TGCGCCAGCAGCCAAGAGGGGCGCCAGGGTGTAGTCAATGAGCAGTTCTTC. It yields the protein CASSQEGRQGVVNEQFF.

This clone occurred a few times. This chain uses TRBV2 with TRBJ2-1; TRBD1 agrees at 7 bases. CDR3 length equals 16 residues. The V gene end was trimmed by 5 bases and the J gene end by 2 bases; junction bases not matched to a gene: 9. Germline loops: CDR1 SNHLY, CDR2 FYNNEI. CDR3: CASSHRDRLTYNEQFF. The CDR3 DNA reads TGTGCCAGCAGTCACAGGGACAGACTTACCTACAATGAGCAGTTCTTC. Supplemented by reference TRBV2 and TRBJ2-1, the full variable domain reads EPEVTQTPSHQVTQMGQEVILRCVPISNHLYFYWYRQILGQKVEFLVSFYNNEISEKSEIFDDQFSVERPDGSNFTLKIRSTKLEDSAMYFCASSHRDRLTYNEQFFGPGTRLTVL.

This clone was found once. The rearrangement uses TRBV9 and TRBJ1-4, with TRBD1 identical over 10 bases. V shed 0 bases, J shed 7 bases, and the junction held 9 bases outside the gene matches. The CDR3 spans 17 residues. The germline V gene encodes CDR1 SGDLS and CDR2 YYNGEE. The CDR3 reads CASSVGAGGTGAEKLFF. The CDR3 DNA is TGTGCCAGCAGCGTAGGGGCCGGGGGGACAGGGGCTGAAAAACTGTTTTTT.